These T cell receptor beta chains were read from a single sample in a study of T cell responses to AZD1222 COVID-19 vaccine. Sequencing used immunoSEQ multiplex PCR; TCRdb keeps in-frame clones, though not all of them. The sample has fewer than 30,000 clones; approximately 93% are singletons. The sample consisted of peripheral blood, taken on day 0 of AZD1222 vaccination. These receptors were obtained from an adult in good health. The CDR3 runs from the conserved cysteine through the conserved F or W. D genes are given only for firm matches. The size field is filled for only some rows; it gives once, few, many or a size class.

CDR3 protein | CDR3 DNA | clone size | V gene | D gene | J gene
CASSAGLAPYEQYF | TGTGCCAGCAGCGCGGGACTAGCACCATACGAGCAGTACTTC | NA | TRBV5-4 | TRBD2 | TRBJ2-7
CSASRGMQETQYF | TGCAGTGCTAGTAGGGGAATGCAAGAGACCCAGTACTTC | once | TRBV20-1 | NA | TRBJ2-5
CASSPRGGNSPLHF | TGTGCCAGTAGCCCCAGGGGTGGGAATTCACCCCTCCACTTT | NA | TRBV19 | NA | TRBJ1-6
CASSFRDGGAFF | TGTGCCAGCAGCTTCAGGGATGGGGGGGCTTTCTTT | NA | TRBV5-4 | NA | TRBJ1-1
CASSPHGQGGEQYF | TGCGCCAGCAGCCCCCACGGCCAAGGCGGCGAGCAGTACTTC | NA | TRBV4-1 | NA | TRBJ2-7
CASSQRTSGIDEQYF | TGTGCCAGCAGCCAGCGGACTAGCGGGATTGACGAGCAGTACTTC | NA | TRBV7-6 | TRBD2 | TRBJ2-7
CATGQGAAWTEAFF | TGTGCCACCGGACAGGGGGCTGCGTGGACTGAAGCTTTCTTT | NA | TRBV11-2 | TRBD1 | TRBJ1-1
CASSSQPTGGNYGYTF | TGTGCCAGCAGCTCTCAACCCACAGGGGGCAACTATGGCTACACCTTC | NA | TRBV7-2 | TRBD1 | TRBJ1-2
CASTRRSGGPYEQYF | TGTGCCAGCACCCGGCGGTCTGGCGGGCCCTACGAGCAGTACTTC | NA | TRBV6-5 | NA | TRBJ2-7
CASSESHSQETQYF | TGCGCCAGCAGTGAGTCTCACAGCCAAGAGACCCAGTACTTC | NA | TRBV10-1 | NA | TRBJ2-5
CASSVDGLAGAGEQFF | TGTGCCAGCAGCGTAGACGGTCTAGCGGGAGCGGGTGAGCAGTTCTTC | NA | TRBV9 | TRBD2 | TRBJ2-1
CSVLGTNTGELFF | TGCAGCGTTTTGGGTACGAACACCGGGGAGCTGTTTTTT | NA | TRBV29-1 | NA | TRBJ2-2
CASSMDVFNEKLFF | TGTGCCAGTAGTATGGACGTCTTTAATGAAAAACTGTTTTTT | NA | TRBV19 | NA | TRBJ1-4
CASSFDRRADTQYF | TGTGCCAGCAGCTTCGACAGGCGCGCAGATACGCAGTATTTT | NA | TRBV7-9 | NA | TRBJ2-3
CATSDLRDPNQPQHF | TGTGCCACCAGTGATCTCAGGGACCCCAATCAGCCCCAGCATTTT | NA | TRBV24-1 | NA | TRBJ1-5
CASSYVHEQYF | TGTGCCAGCAGTTATGTTCACGAGCAGTACTTC | NA | TRBV6-6 | NA | TRBJ2-7
CASSLRLNYNSPLHF | TGTGCCAGCAGCTTGCGACTGAATTATAATTCACCCCTCCACTTT | NA | TRBV5-4 | NA | TRBJ1-6
CASSQSEGQGGYSNQPQHF | TGTGCCAGCAGCCAAAGCGAGGGACAGGGGGGGTATAGCAATCAGCCCCAGCATTTT | NA | TRBV21-1 | NA | TRBJ1-5